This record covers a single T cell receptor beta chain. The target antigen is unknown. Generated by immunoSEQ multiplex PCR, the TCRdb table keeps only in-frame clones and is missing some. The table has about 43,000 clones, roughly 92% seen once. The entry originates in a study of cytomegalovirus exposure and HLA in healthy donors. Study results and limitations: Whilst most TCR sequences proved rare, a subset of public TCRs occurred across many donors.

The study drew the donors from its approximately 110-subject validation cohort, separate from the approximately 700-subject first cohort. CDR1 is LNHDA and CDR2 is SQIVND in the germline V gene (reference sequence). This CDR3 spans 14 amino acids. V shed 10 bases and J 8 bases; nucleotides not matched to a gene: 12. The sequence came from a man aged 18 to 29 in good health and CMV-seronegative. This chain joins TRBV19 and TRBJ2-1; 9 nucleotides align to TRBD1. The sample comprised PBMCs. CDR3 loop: CATWNRGRIDEQFF. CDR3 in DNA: TGTGCCACCTGGAACAGGGGGCGCATCGATGAGCAGTTCTTC.